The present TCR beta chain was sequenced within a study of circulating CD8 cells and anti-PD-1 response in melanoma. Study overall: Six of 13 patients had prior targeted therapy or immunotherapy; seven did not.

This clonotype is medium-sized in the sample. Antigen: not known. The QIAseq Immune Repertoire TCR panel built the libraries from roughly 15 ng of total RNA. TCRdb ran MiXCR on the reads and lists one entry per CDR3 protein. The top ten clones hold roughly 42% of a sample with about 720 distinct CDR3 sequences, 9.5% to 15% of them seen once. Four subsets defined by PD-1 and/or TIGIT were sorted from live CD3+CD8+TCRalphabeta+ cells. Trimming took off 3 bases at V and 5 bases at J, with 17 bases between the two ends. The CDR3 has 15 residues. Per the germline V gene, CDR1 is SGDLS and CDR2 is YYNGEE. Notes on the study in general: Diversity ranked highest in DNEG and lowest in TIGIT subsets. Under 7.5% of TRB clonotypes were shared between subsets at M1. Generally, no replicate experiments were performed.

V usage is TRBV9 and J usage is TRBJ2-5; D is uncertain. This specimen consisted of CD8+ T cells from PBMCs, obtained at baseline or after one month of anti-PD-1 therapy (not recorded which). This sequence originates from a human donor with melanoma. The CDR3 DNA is TGTGCCAGCAGCGCAACGGTCTCCCGTCGGGAGACCCAGTACTTC. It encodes CASSATVSRRETQYF.